A selection of T cell receptor beta chains follows, all from one sample in a study of OX40 agonist ivuxolimab in advanced cancers. Profiled with immunoSEQ multiplex PCR; TCRdb holds only in-frame clones, not every one. The sample yields 70,000 to 85,000 clones, nearly 95% seen once. Sequenced here: CD4+ or CD8+ T cells sorted from blood, sampled in a trial of the OX40 agonist ivuxolimab. All receptors derive from an adult with an advanced solid tumor such as melanoma, head and neck, liver or kidney cancer. Both conserved end residues are part of each CDR3. The order of the fields is V gene, clone size, J gene, D gene, CDR3 protein, CDR3 DNA. A D gene is named only where the DNA matches it firmly. Size values are once, few and many counts, or a class for expanded clones, and some rows have none.

TRBV11-3	.	TRBJ2-1	.	CASSSDQRPEQFF	TGTGCCAGCAGCTCCGACCAGCGTCCTGAGCAGTTCTTC
TRBV11-3	.	TRBJ2-1	TRBD2	CASSLQTSGNEQFF	TGTGCCAGCAGCCTACAGACTAGCGGCAATGAGCAGTTCTTC
TRBV9	once	TRBJ1-2	TRBD1	CASSIGQVGYTF	TGTGCCAGCAGCATCGGACAGGTTGGCTACACCTTC
TRBV9	.	TRBJ2-1	TRBD2	CASSVEAGGPHEQFF	TGTGCCAGCAGCGTAGAGGCGGGAGGGCCTCATGAGCAGTTCTTC
TRBV13	.	TRBJ2-7	.	CASSPGSSYEQYF	TGTGCCAGCAGCCCCGGGAGCTCCTACGAGCAGTACTTC
TRBV5-8	once	TRBJ2-7	.	CASSTAGRGSYEQYF	TGTGCCAGCAGCACCGCCGGACGTGGGTCCTACGAGCAGTACTTC
TRBV9	.	TRBJ2-2	TRBD1	CASSGEDRPLRAGELFF	TGTGCCAGCAGCGGAGAGGACAGGCCCCTCCGAGCCGGGGAGCTGTTTTTT
TRBV29-1	few	TRBJ2-7	TRBD1	CSVHLARRTGPYEQYF	TGCAGCGTTCACCTGGCCCGTCGGACAGGGCCCTACGAGCAGTACTTC
TRBV13	.	TRBJ2-7	TRBD1	CASSPETGTRYEQYF	TGTGCCAGCAGCCCTGAGACAGGGACCCGCTACGAGCAGTACTTC
TRBV10-3	once	TRBJ2-6	TRBD2	CAIRAGTSDNSGANVLTF	TGTGCCATCAGGGCTGGGACTAGCGACAACTCTGGGGCCAACGTCCTGACTTTC
TRBV12-5	once	TRBJ2-2	.	CASGLVQGVTGELFF	TGTGCTAGTGGTTTGGTACAAGGGGTCACCGGGGAGCTGTTTTTT
TRBV30	.	TRBJ1-1	.	CACLPEGTEAFF	TGTGCCTGTCTACCCGAGGGCACTGAAGCTTTCTTT
TRBV27	.	TRBJ2-1	TRBD2	CASNRIASGNEQFF	TGTGCCAGCAATAGGATAGCTAGCGGCAATGAGCAGTTCTTC
TRBV11-2	.	TRBJ2-7	TRBD2	CASSLLLAAYEQYF	TGTGCCAGCAGCTTATTACTAGCGGCTTACGAGCAGTACTTC
TRBV11-1	.	TRBJ2-7	TRBD2	CASSAYRGGSVYEQYF	TGTGCCAGCAGCGCCTATCGGGGAGGGAGTGTCTACGAGCAGTACTTC
TRBV27	.	TRBJ1-2	.	CASSFGANYGYTF	TGTGCCAGCAGTTTTGGGGCTAACTATGGCTACACCTTC
TRBV27	few	TRBJ1-2	.	CASSSRGGYTF	TGTGCCAGCAGTTCCAGGGGTGGCTACACCTTC